What follows is one TCR beta chain and its context. The entry originates in a study of blood T cell repertoires in COVID-19. Overall study: From the United States, Italy and Spain came samples of acute and convalescent COVID-19. PBMCs, B-cell-depleted T cells, or T cells provided the cDNA or gDNA that made up the material.

CDR1 is KGHSH and CDR2 is LQKENI in the germline V gene. Trimming took 3 bases from V and 4 from J; bases not matched to a gene: 6. CDR3 length equals 16 residues. Per the original data handling: Quantification of nucleated cells was approximated via reference gene primer amplification. Libraries were prepared by immunoSEQ multiplex PCR; TCRdb keeps only in-frame clonotypes and omits some of them. V, J and clone size are those of that table, while D and trimming were read from the DNA. The data show about 120,000 clones, more than 75% seen once. This chain links TRBV18 with TRBJ2-5; TRBD1 matches at 12 bases. The specimen was peripheral blood. This TCR was recovered from a woman between 45 and 65 years old with acute or convalescent COVID-19. This CDR3 is CASSPPGTGGRETQYF. CDR3 nucleotides: TGTGCCAGCTCACCTCCCGGGACAGGGGGCCGAGAGACCCAGTACTTC.